A selection of T cell receptor beta chains follows, all from one sample in a study of blood T cell repertoires in COVID-19. Measured with immunoSEQ multiplex PCR; TCRdb has only the in-frame clones, and not every one. The table shows 150,000 to 200,000 clones, with approximately 79% occurring only once. Sequencing was performed on peripheral blood. These receptors originate from a woman in her fifties or sixties with COVID-19, enrolled during active disease. Each CDR3 is given with its conserved first and last residue. D genes are given only for firm matches. Clone size appears in some rows only: once, few, many, or a class for an expanded clone.

. | TRBJ2-5 | few | TRBV11-2 | CASSLLAETQYF | TGTGCCAGCAGCTTACTAGCGGAGACCCAGTACTTC
. | TRBJ2-3 | . | TRBV21-1 | CASSNLVYTDTQYF | TGTGCCAGCAGCAATCTAGTCTACACAGATACGCAGTATTTT
TRBD2 | TRBJ2-5 | many | TRBV7-2 | CASSFGTSGGSGQETQYF | TGTGCCAGCAGCTTCGGGACTAGCGGGGGTTCGGGGCAAGAGACCCAGTACTTC
TRBD2 | TRBJ2-3 | . | TRBV19 | CASSGTRGRGTQYF | TGTGCCAGTAGCGGGACTAGAGGGAGAGGTACGCAGTATTTT
. | TRBJ2-3 | . | TRBV24-1 | CATSDLRGSGSTDTQYF | TGTGCCACCAGTGATTTGCGGGGAAGCGGGAGCACAGATACGCAGTATTTT
. | TRBJ1-1 | . | TRBV10-3 | CAISELGRNTEAFF | TGTGCCATCAGTGAGTTGGGCCGAAACACTGAAGCTTTCTTT
. | TRBJ1-2 | . | TRBV19 | CASSSPRGGQDYGYTF | TGTGCCAGTAGTTCTCCGAGGGGGGGCCAGGACTATGGCTACACCTTC
. | TRBJ2-7 | . | TRBV3-1/TRBV3-2 | CASSQGWRPAEQYF | TGTGCCAGCAGCCAAGGCTGGAGACCGGCCGAGCAGTACTTC
. | TRBJ1-2 | . | TRBV28 | CASSRSSDSSYGYTF | TGTGCCAGCAGCCGTTCCTCCGACAGTTCCTATGGCTACACCTTC
. | TRBJ1-2 | . | TRBV7-8 | CASSDPGANGYTF | TGTGCCAGCAGCGATCCAGGGGCGAATGGCTACACCTTC
. | TRBJ1-2 | . | TRBV7-8 | CASSLSGVYGYTF | TGTGCCAGCAGCTTGTCAGGCGTCTATGGCTACACCTTC
TRBD1 | TRBJ2-7 | . | TRBV5-6 | CASSKGQGSPYEQYF | TGTGCCAGCAGCAAAGGACAGGGGTCCCCCTACGAGCAGTACTTC
TRBD1 | TRBJ1-1 | once | TRBV3-1/TRBV3-2 | CASSPPETGGFITEAFF | TGTGCCAGCAGCCCACCGGAGACAGGGGGCTTTATAACTGAAGCTTTCTTT
. | TRBJ1-2 | . | TRBV28 | CASRGPAGMGGYTF | TGTGCCAGCAGAGGGCCGGCAGGGATGGGCGGCTACACCTTC
TRBD2 | TRBJ2-2 | . | TRBV7-7 | CASRLAGGSGELFF | TGTGCTAGTAGACTAGCGGGAGGCTCCGGGGAGCTGTTTTTT
TRBD2 | TRBJ2-5 | few | TRBV6-2/TRBV6-3 | CASSSGTSGSGRETQYF | TGTGCCAGCAGTTCCGGGACTAGCGGGAGCGGGCGGGAGACCCAGTACTTC
TRBD1 | TRBJ1-4 | once | TRBV27 | CASKLQGAREKLFF | TGTGCCAGTAAATTACAGGGGGCTCGAGAAAAACTGTTTTTT
. | TRBJ2-7 | . | TRBV19 | CASSLRSGYEQYF | TGTGCCAGTAGTTTAAGGTCAGGCTACGAGCAGTACTTC
. | TRBJ2-7 | few | TRBV7-5 | CARSPSPGQGSYEQYF | TGTGCCAGAAGCCCCTCTCCGGGACAGGGGTCCTACGAGCAGTACTTC
TRBD2 | TRBJ2-2 | . | TRBV29-1 | CSVQGTSGTNTGELFF | TGCAGCGTCCAGGGGACTAGCGGAACGAACACCGGGGAGCTGTTTTTT
. | TRBJ1-3 | . | TRBV5-1 | CASSLSGGGNTIYF | TGCGCCAGCAGTTTAAGCGGAGGCGGAAACACCATATATTTT
TRBD2 | TRBJ2-3 | . | TRBV5-5 | CASSWTSGSWDTDTQYF | TGTGCCAGCAGCTGGACTAGCGGGAGTTGGGACACAGATACGCAGTATTTT
. | TRBJ1-1 | . | TRBV30 | CAWSQRWDTEAFF | TGTGCCTGGAGTCAGAGGTGGGACACTGAAGCTTTCTTT
TRBD2 | TRBJ2-3 | . | TRBV4-2 | CASSRRGTSGGTDTQYF | TGTGCCAGCAGCCGCCGCGGCACTAGCGGGGGGACAGATACGCAGTATTTT
TRBD2 | TRBJ2-7 | many | TRBV5-1 | CASSLEAGTSGRASYEQYF | TGCGCCAGCAGCTTGGAGGCCGGGACTAGCGGGAGGGCCTCCTACGAGCAGTACTTC
. | TRBJ1-1 | . | TRBV24-1 | CATSDSRYTEAFF | TGTGCCACCAGTGATTCCAGGTATACTGAAGCTTTCTTT
TRBD1 | TRBJ1-4 | . | TRBV19 | CASSPWDRPEKLFF | TGTGCCAGTAGTCCCTGGGACAGGCCCGAAAAACTGTTTTTT
. | TRBJ2-1 | . | TRBV6-5 | CASRITKSPYNEQFF | TGTGCCAGCAGGATCACCAAGAGCCCCTACAATGAGCAGTTCTTC
TRBD2 | TRBJ2-1 | . | TRBV28 | CASRPLEGTSGGSEQFF | TGTGCCAGCCGACCCTTGGAGGGGACTAGCGGGGGAAGTGAGCAGTTCTTC
TRBD1 | TRBJ2-5 | . | TRBV14 | CASSQGQGVHETQYF | TGTGCCAGCAGCCAGGGACAGGGGGTCCATGAGACCCAGTACTTC
. | TRBJ2-7 | . | TRBV10-3 | CAISESGPLEQYF | TGTGCCATCAGTGAGTCGGGCCCCTTGGAGCAGTACTTC
. | TRBJ1-4 | . | TRBV3-1/TRBV3-2 | CASSQGPNEKLFF | TGTGCCAGCAGCCAAGGGCCTAATGAAAAACTGTTTTTT
. | TRBJ1-4 | few | TRBV28 | CASSLSDGRDGTEKLFF | TGTGCCAGCAGTTTATCGGACGGCCGGGATGGTACGGAAAAACTGTTTTTT
. | TRBJ1-2 | . | TRBV9 | CASSGRANYGYTF | TGTGCCAGCAGCGGCCGGGCTAACTATGGCTACACCTTC
TRBD1 | TRBJ1-1 | . | TRBV7-9 | CASSPLQGAEAFF | TGTGCCAGCAGCCCCTTACAGGGGGCTGAAGCTTTCTTT
. | TRBJ1-2 | . | TRBV15 | CATSSGGASRGYTF | TGTGCCACCAGCAGCGGAGGGGCCTCGAGGGGCTACACCTTC
. | TRBJ2-5 | . | TRBV30 | CAWSPGTAGETQYF | TGTGCCTGGAGCCCTGGGACTGCAGGGGAGACCCAGTACTTC
. | TRBJ2-3 | . | TRBV6-5 | CASSYSGSTDTQYF | TGTGCCAGCAGTTACTCCGGGTCTACAGATACGCAGTATTTT
TRBD1 | TRBJ1-1 | . | TRBV9 | CASSKRDSYTEAFF | TGTGCCAGCAGCAAAAGGGACAGCTACACTGAAGCTTTCTTT
TRBD2 | TRBJ2-1 | . | TRBV11-2 | CASSWVLGSGRDEQFF | TGTGCCAGCAGCTGGGTTTTGGGTAGCGGGCGGGACGAGCAGTTCTTC